Listed here is a single T cell receptor beta chain. The antigen is not known. The sequenced template was cDNA made from the entire isolated RNA. Method: immunoSEQ multiplex PCR; TCRdb's copy keeps in-frame clones and lacks some. The sample carries a few hundred thousand clones, about 16% recorded once. The entry originates in a study of beta chain features in type 1 diabetes. Each donor gave one heparinised blood draw averaging around 0.12 L. The CDR3 spans 16 residues. Germline loops: CDR1 KGHSH, CDR2 LQKENI. Unmatched junction bases numbered 8, after V lost 4 bases and J lost 4 bases. Regarding the study as a whole: For Type 1 diabetes patients, all four CD4+ subsets carried TCRB CDR3s that were moderately but significantly shorter. Reduced insertions and increased deletions marked VDJ junctions in type 1 diabetes patients.

The chain couples TRBV18 to TRBJ2-3, with TRBD2 matching over 10 bases. The source is a woman aged 18-35 years in good health. The sequenced sample was naive CD4+ T cells from blood. CDR3 residues: CASSLSASGSSDTQYF. The CDR3 coding sequence is TGTGCCAGCTCACTTTCCGCTAGCGGGAGTTCAGATACGCAGTATTTT.